These 11 T cell receptor beta chains originate from one sample sequenced in a study of T cells in Graves' hyperthyroidism and ophthalmopathy. TCR beta CDR3 region amplification was performed from RNA transcripts. TCR CDR3 underwent first-round RT-PCR with the HTBI primer set. TCRdb re-called the multiplex PCR reads through MiXCR, storing one row per CDR3 protein. The data show fewer than 450,000 distinct CDR3 sequences, roughly 17% seen once. The sample was blood. The receptors here all came from a woman younger than 45 with Graves' hyperthyroidism that later progressed to Graves' ophthalmopathy.

This clonotype was recorded at least ten times. This CDR3 is CASSHPGQGFTGELFF. The CDR3 bases are TGTGCCAGCAGCCATCCGGGACAGGGATTCACCGGGGAGCTGTTTTTT. The chain couples TRBV4-2 to TRBJ2-2, with 9 bases fitting TRBD1. The germline V gene has CDR1 LGHNA and CDR2 YNFKEQ. CDR3 length: 16 residues. The ends lost 3 bases at V and 4 bases at J; junction bases unmatched: 6.

This clonotype was found a few times. The DNA for the CDR3 is TGTGCCACCAGTGACCCCGTGGGGCCCGCGAACACCGGGGAGCTGTTTTTT. As protein: CATSDPVGPANTGELFF. The gene calls are TRBV24-1 and TRBJ2-2; weak D call: TRBD1 (5 bases). V shed 4 bases and J shed 0 bases, with 14 bases lying between them. This CDR3 has 17 residues. The germline gives CDR1 KGHDR, CDR2 SFDVKD.

This clonotype was detected ten times or more. The chain employs TRBV5-1 and TRBJ2-7, with D possibly TRBD1 on 6 matching bases. With 3 bases removed from V and 4 bases from J, the gap between germline ends came to 17 bases. The CDR3 has 15 amino acids. Per germline, CDR1 SGHRS and CDR2 YFSETQ. CDR3 sequence reads: CASSSSTGPGYEQYF. The CDR3 nucleotides are TGCGCCAGCAGCTCCTCGACAGGCCCAGGGTACGAGCAGTACTTC. Looking up the rest from reference TRBV5-1 and TRBJ2-7 gives the full variable domain: KAGVTQTPRYLIKTRGQQVTLSCSPISGHRSVSWYQQTPGQGLQFLFEYFSETQRNKGNFPGRFSGRQFSNSRSEMNVSTLELGDSALYLCASSSSTGPGYEQYFGPGTRLTVT.

This clonotype has at least ten counts. The chain has TRBV25-1 and TRBJ1-1; D gene uncertain. The CDR3 sequence is 16 residues long. Germline V gene data show CDR1 as MGHDK and CDR2 as SYGVNS. Between the trimmed V and J ends, which lost 0 bases and 1 base, there was a span of 12 bases. The CDR3 sequence: CASSEYSRGWNTEAFF. The CDR3 nucleotides read TGTGCCAGCAGTGAATATTCCCGGGGTTGGAACACTGAAGCTTTCTTT.

The chain links TRBV13 to TRBJ2-2, with D unclear. Trimming removed 4 bases from V and 4 bases from J, with 10 bases in between. Germline V gene lookup returns CDR1 PRHDT and CDR2 FYEKMQ (reference sequence). The CDR3 is 14 amino acids. The CDR3 reads CASSSDLATGELFF. CDR3 DNA sequence: TGTGCCAGCAGCTCAGACTTGGCCACCGGGGAGCTGTTTTTT.

In its sample, this clonotype was seen many times. This chain links TRBV6-2 or TRBV6-3 with TRBJ2-3; D remains ambiguous. The CDR3 totals 14 residues. CDR1 and CDR2 from the germline V gene are MNHEY and SVGEGT. The V end was cut by 6 bases, the J end by 0 bases, with 10 bases between. CDR3 in DNA: TGTGCCAGCAGACTGACGGAAAGCACAGATACGCAGTATTTT. This gives the protein CASRLTESTDTQYF.

The sample holds many counts of this clonotype. Relative to the germline gene, one junction end is altered; a read error may explain this. V and J are TRBV7-7 and TRBJ2-3; no clear D gene. Germline V lookup: CDR1 SSHAT, CDR2 FNYEAQ (reference sequence). This CDR3 comprises 13 residues. CDR3 in amino acids: CASSLAETDTQYF. The CDR3, as DNA: TGTGCTAGCAGCTTAGCCGAGACAGATACGCAGTATTTT.

This clonotype was observed a handful of times. CDR3 amino acids: CASSFLVQGPDTQYF. Written as DNA, the CDR3 is TGTGCCAGCAGCTTTTTAGTACAGGGCCCAGATACGCAGTATTTT. The chain recombines TRBV7-9 with TRBJ2-3, with D maybe TRBD1 (6 bases). V shed 3 bases and J shed 4 bases, with 14 bases lying between them. This CDR3 is 15 amino acids long. Germline CDR1 SEHNR, CDR2 FQNEAQ (reference sequence).

This clonotype was picked up many times. The chain couples TRBV19 to TRBJ2-5; tentatively, D is TRBD2 (5 bases). The CDR3 consists of 13 residues. Trimming took off 4 bases at V and 5 bases at J, with 11 bases between the two ends. In germline, CDR1 is LNHDA, CDR2 SQIVND (reference sequence). CDR3 nucleotide sequence: TGTGCCAGTAGTACGAGTTCGGGGGAGACCCAGTACTTC. Protein: CASSTSSGETQYF.

With respect to this clonotype: This could be a read error, since a much larger clone is one nucleotide away. The chain uses TRBV28 and TRBJ1-5, with 8 bases matching TRBD1. V was pared by 8 bases and J by 1 base, with 7 bases of the junction left unmatched. Germline loops: CDR1 MDHEN, CDR2 SYDVKM. The CDR3 has 15 amino acids. CDR3 residues: CASCATGGSNQPQHF. CDR3 nucleotides: TGTGCCAGCTGTGCAACAGGGGGGAGCAATCAGCCCCAGCATTTT.

The chain recombines TRBV11-2 with TRBJ2-5; 10 bases agree with TRBD2. The CDR3 has 16 residues. The V gene end was trimmed by 5 bases and the J gene end by 5 bases; junction bases not matched to a gene: 11. CDR1 and CDR2 from the germline V gene are SGHAT and FQNNGV. CDR3 nucleotides: TGTGCCAGCAGCGTTACGACTAGCGGGCCGAGGGAGACCCAGTACTTC. As protein: CASSVTTSGPRETQYF.